The clone carrying this T cell receptor (beta chain) was counted many times. As yet, its antigen is unknown. This specimen comes from a study of T cells in Graves' hyperthyroidism and ophthalmopathy. On the study more broadly: Peripheral blood was collected at initial diagnosis, before any treatment. Notes on the study in general: Researchers found most expanded thyroid clonotypes above 0.001 in blood as well.

A lack of ophthalmopathy progression within 18 months defined stable Graves' hyperthyroidism. Thyroid ultrasound, orbital computed tomography, clinical symptoms, and serum thyroxine and TRAb underpinned diagnoses. V shed 2 bases and J 2 bases; nucleotides not matched to a gene: 9. The CDR3 loop spans 17 amino acids. Germline CDR1 reads SGHTA; CDR2 reads FQGTGA. Regions amplified from RNA transcripts were the TCR beta CDR3 regions. First-round RT-PCR with HTBI primers amplified the TCR CDR3 region. MiXCR, applied by TCRdb to the multiplex PCR reads, yields one record per CDR3 protein. The sample lists about 360,000 distinct CDR3 sequences; roughly 13% were seen once.

The material sequenced was blood. The TCR originated in a young woman with Graves' hyperthyroidism. The chain is built from TRBV7-3 and TRBJ2-3; 8 positions match TRBD2. The CDR3 reads CASSLPLAGFFTDTQYF. The CDR3, as DNA: TGTGCCAGCAGCTTACCCTTAGCGGGGTTTTTCACAGATACGCAGTATTTT.